This TCR beta chain comes out of a study of vaccination and CD4 T cells after COVID-19. Points from the study as a whole: In median terms, SARS-CoV-2-reactive clonotypes went from about 20 to 38, a nonsignificant rise.

Specified time point: late sampling 161 to 241 days after vaccination in a few convalescent patients. Treatment noted: roughly ten-day PBMC culture with coronavirus spike peptide pools or control peptides (ViraFEST assay). As concerns this clonotype: The antigen remains undetermined.

This CDR3 is 11 amino acids long. Germline values: CDR1 SEHNR, CDR2 FQNEAQ (reference sequence). V dropped 4 bases and J dropped 5 bases, with 4 bases sitting between them. Cultured CD4+ T cell DNA was sequenced using the Oncomine TCR Beta short-read assay. Cultured CD4+ T cells were the source of extracted genomic DNA. MiXCR, run by TCRdb on the PCR reads, gives a single entry per CDR3 protein. The data show fewer than 30,000 distinct CDR3 sequences, 36% seen once. The TCR comes from a human donor who had recovered from COVID-19. This material consisted of CD4+ T cells from blood, cultured in vitro, taken about 7 months after SARS-CoV-2 vaccination. The chain is built from TRBV7-9 and TRBJ2-3, with D unclear. In DNA form, the CDR3 reads TGTGCCAGCAGCTCCATAGATACGCAGTATTTT. Encoded protein: CASSSIDTQYF.